The entry below gives a single T cell receptor beta chain sequence along with its context. The data derive from a study of blood T cell repertoires in COVID-19. Study at large: Collection of acute and convalescent COVID-19 samples took place in the United States, Italy and Spain.

The CDR3 loop spans 15 amino acids. Trimming shortened V by 5 bases and J by 3 bases, and 16 bases separated the two germline ends. Germline V gene data show CDR1 as SEHNR and CDR2 as FQNEAQ (reference sequence). Assay: immunoSEQ multiplex PCR; the TCRdb copy retains only in-frame clones and omits some. The sample lists some 100,000 clones, roughly four fifths occurring once. Sample: peripheral blood. The sequence came from a man aged 50 or older with active or convalescent COVID-19. J is TRBJ1-1 and V is TRBV7-9, with unresolved D. The CDR3 nucleotides are TGTGCCAGCAGCCCCCAGTTGACATCGCACACTGAAGCTTTCTTT. Amino acids: CASSPQLTSHTEAFF.